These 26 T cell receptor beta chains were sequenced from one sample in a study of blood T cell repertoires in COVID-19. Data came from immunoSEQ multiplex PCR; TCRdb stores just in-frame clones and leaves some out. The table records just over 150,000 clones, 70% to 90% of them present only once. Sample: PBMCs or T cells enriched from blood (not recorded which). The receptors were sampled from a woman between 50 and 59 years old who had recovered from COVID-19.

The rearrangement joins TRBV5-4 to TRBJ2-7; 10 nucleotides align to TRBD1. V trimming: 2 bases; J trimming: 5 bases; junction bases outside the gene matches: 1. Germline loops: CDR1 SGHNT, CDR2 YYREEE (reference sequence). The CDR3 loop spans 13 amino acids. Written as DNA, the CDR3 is TGTGCCAGCAGCTTCGGGACAGGGGACGAGCAGTACTTC. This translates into CASSFGTGDEQYF. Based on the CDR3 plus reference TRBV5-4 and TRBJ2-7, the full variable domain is ETGVTQSPTHLIKTRGQQVTLRCSSQSGHNTVSWYQQALGQGPQFIFQYYREEENGRGNFPPRFSGLQFPNYSSELNVNALELDDSALYLCASSFGTGDEQYFGPGTRLTVT.

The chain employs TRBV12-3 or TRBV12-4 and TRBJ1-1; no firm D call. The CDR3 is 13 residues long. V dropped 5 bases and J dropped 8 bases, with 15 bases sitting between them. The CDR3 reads CASSLGPAQEAFF. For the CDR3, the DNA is TGTGCCAGCAGTCTAGGGCCTGCCCAGGAAGCTTTCTTT.

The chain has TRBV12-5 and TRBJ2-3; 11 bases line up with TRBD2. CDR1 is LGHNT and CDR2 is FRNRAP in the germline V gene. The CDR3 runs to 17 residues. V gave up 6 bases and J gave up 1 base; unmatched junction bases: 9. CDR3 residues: CASGPTSGATGTDTQYF. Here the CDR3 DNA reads TGTGCTAGTGGCCCGACTAGCGGGGCCACCGGCACAGATACGCAGTATTTT.

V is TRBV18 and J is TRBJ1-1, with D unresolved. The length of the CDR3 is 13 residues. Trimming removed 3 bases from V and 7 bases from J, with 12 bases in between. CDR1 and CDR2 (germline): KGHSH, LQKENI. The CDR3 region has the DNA TGTGCCAGCTCACCTTCCCGGGAGCATGAAGCTTTCTTT. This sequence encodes CASSPSREHEAFF.

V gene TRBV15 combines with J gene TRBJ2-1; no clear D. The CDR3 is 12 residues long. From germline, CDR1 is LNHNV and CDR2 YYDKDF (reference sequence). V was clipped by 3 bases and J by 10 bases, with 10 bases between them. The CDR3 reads CATSSVSGEQFF. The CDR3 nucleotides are TGTGCCACCAGCAGCGTGTCAGGCGAGCAGTTCTTC. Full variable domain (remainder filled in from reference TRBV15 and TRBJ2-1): DAMVIQNPRYQVTQFGKPVTLSCSQTLNHNVMYWYQQKSSQAPKLLFHYYDKDFNNEADTPDNFQSRRPNTSFCFLDIRSPGLGDTAMYLCATSSVSGEQFFGPGTRLTVL.

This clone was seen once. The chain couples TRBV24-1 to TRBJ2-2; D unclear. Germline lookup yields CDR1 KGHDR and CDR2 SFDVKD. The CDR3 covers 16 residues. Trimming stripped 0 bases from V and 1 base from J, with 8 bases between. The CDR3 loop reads CATSDLAILNTGELFF. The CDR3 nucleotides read TGTGCCACCAGTGATTTGGCAATACTGAACACCGGGGAGCTGTTTTTT.

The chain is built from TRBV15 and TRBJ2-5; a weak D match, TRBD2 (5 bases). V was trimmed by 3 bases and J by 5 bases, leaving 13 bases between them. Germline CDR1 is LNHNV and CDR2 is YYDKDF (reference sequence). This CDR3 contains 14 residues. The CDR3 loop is CATSRPGMAETQYF. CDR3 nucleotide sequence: TGTGCCACCAGCAGGCCCGGGATGGCTGAGACCCAGTACTTC. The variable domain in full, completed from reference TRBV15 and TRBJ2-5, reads DAMVIQNPRYQVTQFGKPVTLSCSQTLNHNVMYWYQQKSSQAPKLLFHYYDKDFNNEADTPDNFQSRRPNTSFCFLDIRSPGLGDTAMYLCATSRPGMAETQYFGPGTRLLVL.

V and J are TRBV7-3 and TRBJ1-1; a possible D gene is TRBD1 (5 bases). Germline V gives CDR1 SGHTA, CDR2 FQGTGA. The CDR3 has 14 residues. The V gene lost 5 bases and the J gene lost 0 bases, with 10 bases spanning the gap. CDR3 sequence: CASSPAGLNTEAFF. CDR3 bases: TGTGCCAGCAGCCCTGCAGGGTTGAACACTGAAGCTTTCTTT.

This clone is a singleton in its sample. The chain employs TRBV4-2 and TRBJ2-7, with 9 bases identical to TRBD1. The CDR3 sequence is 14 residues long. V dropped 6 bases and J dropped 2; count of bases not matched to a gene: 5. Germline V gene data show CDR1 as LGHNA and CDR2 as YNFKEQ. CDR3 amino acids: CASSPGTGTYEQYF. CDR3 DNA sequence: TGTGCCAGCAGTCCAGGGACAGGGACCTACGAGCAGTACTTC.

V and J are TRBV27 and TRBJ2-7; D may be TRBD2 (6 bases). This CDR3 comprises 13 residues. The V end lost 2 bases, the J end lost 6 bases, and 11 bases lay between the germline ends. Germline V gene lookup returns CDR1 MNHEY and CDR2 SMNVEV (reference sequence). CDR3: CASSLQGLSEQYF. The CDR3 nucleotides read TGTGCCAGCAGTTTACAAGGACTATCCGAGCAGTACTTC.

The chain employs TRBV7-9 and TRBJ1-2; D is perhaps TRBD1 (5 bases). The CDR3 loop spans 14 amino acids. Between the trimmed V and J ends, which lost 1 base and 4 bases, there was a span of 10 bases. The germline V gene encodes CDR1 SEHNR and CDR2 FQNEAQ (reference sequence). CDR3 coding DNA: TGTGCCAGCAGCTTAGGGTCGGGACTCTATGGCTACACCTTC. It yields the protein CASSLGSGLYGYTF.

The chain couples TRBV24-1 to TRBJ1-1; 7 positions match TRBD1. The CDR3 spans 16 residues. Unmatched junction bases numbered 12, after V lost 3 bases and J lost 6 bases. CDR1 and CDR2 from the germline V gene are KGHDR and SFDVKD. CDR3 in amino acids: CATSDLKNDRDAEAFF. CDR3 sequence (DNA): TGTGCCACCAGTGATCTCAAAAACGACAGGGACGCTGAAGCTTTCTTT.

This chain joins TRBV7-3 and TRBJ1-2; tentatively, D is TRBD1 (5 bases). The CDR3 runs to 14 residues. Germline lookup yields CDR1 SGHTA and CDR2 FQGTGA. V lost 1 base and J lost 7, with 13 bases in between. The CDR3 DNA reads TGTGCCAGCAGCTTAAAGCCCCAGGGATTTGGCTACACCTTC. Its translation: CASSLKPQGFGYTF.

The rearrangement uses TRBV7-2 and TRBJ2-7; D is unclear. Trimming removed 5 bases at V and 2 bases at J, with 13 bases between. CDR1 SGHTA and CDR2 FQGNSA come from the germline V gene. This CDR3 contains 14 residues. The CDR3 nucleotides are TGTGCCAGCAGCCCCGTCTTCCTAGCCTACGAGCAGTACTTC. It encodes CASSPVFLAYEQYF.

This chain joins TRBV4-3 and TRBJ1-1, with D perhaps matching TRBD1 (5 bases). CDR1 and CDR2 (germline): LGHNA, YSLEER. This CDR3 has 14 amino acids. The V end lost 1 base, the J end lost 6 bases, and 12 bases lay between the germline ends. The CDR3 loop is CASSQGQRRSEAFF. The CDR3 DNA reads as TGCGCCAGCAGCCAAGGACAGCGAAGGTCTGAAGCTTTCTTT.

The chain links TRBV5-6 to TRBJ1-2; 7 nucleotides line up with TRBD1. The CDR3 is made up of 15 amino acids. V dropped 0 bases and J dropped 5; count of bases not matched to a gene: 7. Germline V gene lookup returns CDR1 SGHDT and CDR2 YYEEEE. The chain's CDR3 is CASSLVDRDPYGYTF. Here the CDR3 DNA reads TGTGCCAGCAGCTTGGTCGACAGGGACCCTTATGGCTACACCTTC.

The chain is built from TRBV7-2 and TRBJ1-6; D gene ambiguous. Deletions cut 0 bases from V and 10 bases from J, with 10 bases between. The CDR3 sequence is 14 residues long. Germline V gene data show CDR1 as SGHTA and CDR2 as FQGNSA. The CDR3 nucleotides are TGTGCCAGCAGCTTAGCGCGGGCAGCCTCACCCCTCCACTTT. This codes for CASSLARAASPLHF.

Here the CDR3 reads CASSSGLRGGPTDTQYF. In nucleotides, the CDR3 is TGTGCCAGCAGCTCTGGACTTAGGGGGGGTCCCACAGATACGCAGTATTTT. V and J are TRBV7-3 and TRBJ2-3, with TRBD2 as a possible D gene (7 bases). This CDR3 region has 17 residues. Trimming stripped 4 bases from V and 2 bases from J, with 19 bases between. Germline CDR1 is SGHTA and CDR2 is FQGTGA.

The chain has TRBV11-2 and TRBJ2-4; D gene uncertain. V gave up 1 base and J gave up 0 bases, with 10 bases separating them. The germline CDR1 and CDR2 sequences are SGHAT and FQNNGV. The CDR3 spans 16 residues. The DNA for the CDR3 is TGTGCCAGCAGCTTAGGAGGCCCCCTAGCCAAAAACATTCAGTACTTC. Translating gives CASSLGGPLAKNIQYF.

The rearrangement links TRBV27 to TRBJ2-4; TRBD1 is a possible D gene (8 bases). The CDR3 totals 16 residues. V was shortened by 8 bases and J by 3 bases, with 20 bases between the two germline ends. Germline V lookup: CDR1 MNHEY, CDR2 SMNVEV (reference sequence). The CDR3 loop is CASGGVQGAVKNIQYF. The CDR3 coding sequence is TGTGCCAGCGGGGGGGTTCAGGGGGCCGTCAAAAACATTCAGTACTTC.

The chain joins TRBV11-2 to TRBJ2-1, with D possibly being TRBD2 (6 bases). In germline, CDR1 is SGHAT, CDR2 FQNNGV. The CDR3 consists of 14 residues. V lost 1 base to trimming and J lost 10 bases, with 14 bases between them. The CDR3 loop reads CASSLGGTGVEQFF. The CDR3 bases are TGTGCCAGCAGCTTAGGGGGGACGGGAGTGGAGCAGTTCTTC.

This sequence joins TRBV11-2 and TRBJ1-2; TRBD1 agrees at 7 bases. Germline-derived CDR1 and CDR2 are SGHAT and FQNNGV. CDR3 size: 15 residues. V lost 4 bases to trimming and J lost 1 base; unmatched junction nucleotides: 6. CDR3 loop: CASSSTGVVNYGYTF. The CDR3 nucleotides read TGTGCCAGCAGCTCCACAGGGGTCGTTAACTATGGCTACACCTTC.

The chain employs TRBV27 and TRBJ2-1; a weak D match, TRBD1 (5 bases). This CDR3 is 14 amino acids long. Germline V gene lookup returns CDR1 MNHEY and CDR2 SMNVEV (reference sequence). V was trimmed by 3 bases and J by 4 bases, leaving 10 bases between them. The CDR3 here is CASSFEGEYNEQFF. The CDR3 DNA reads TGTGCCAGCAGTTTCGAAGGGGAATACAATGAGCAGTTCTTC.

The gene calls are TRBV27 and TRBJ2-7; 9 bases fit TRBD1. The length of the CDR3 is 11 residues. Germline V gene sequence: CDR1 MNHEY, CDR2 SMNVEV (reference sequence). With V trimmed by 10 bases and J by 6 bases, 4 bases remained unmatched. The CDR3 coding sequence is TGTGCCACCCAACAGGGGGCCGAGCAGTACTTC. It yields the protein CATQQGAEQYF.

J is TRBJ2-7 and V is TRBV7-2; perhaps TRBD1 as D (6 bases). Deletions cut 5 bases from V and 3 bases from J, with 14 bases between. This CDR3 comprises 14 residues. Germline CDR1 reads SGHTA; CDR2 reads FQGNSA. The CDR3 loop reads CASSPRGRGYEQYF. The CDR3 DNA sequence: TGTGCCAGCAGCCCCCGCGGCAGGGGCTACGAGCAGTACTTC. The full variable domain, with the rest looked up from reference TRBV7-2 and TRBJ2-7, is GAGVSQSPSNKVTEKGKDVELRCDPISGHTALYWYRQSLGQGLEFLIYFQGNSAPDKSGLPSDRFSAERTGGSVSTLTIQRTQQEDSAVYLCASSPRGRGYEQYFGPGTRLTVT.

CDR3 DNA: TGTGCCAGCAGCTTATCGGGGGTCTTCGTCTATGGCTACACCTTC. It encodes CASSLSGVFVYGYTF. The chain is built from TRBV5-4 and TRBJ1-2, with D perhaps matching TRBD1 (5 bases). This CDR3 has 15 amino acids. Germline CDR1 and CDR2: SGHNT and YYREEE (reference sequence). Trimming took 2 bases from V and 4 from J, leaving 15 bases between them.